These 30 T cell receptor beta chains came from one sample sequenced in a study of blood T cell repertoires in COVID-19. The repertoire was sequenced with immunoSEQ multiplex PCR; TCRdb's copy has only in-frame clones and lacks some. The top ten clones hold about 5.8% of a sample with some 150,000 clones, 84% of them seen once. Sequenced sample: PBMCs or T cells enriched from blood (not recorded which). The receptor source for this set is a woman aged 45-60 years who had been exposed to COVID-19.

A few counts support this clone. The chain has TRBV6-2 or TRBV6-3 and TRBJ2-7; D gene uncertain. Looked up from germline, CDR1 is MNHEY and CDR2 is SVGEGT. Trimming pared 2 bases from V and 5 bases from J, leaving 4 bases between. This CDR3 spans 11 amino acids. The CDR3 DNA reads TGTGCCAGCAGTTACCCGGACGAGCAGTACTTC. It translates to CASSYPDEQYF.

The genes are TRBV27 and TRBJ1-3, with D unresolved. The CDR3 is made up of 11 amino acids. V dropped 10 bases and J dropped 4 bases, with 8 bases sitting between them. Germline V gene lookup returns CDR1 MNHEY and CDR2 SMNVEV (reference sequence). The CDR3 reads CATRVGNTIYF. In DNA, the CDR3 is TGTGCCACGCGGGTAGGAAACACCATATATTTT.

The chain employs TRBV29-1 and TRBJ1-2, with 9 nucleotides matching TRBD1. Per germline, CDR1 SQVTM and CDR2 ANQGSEA. After removal of 8 bases from V and 5 bases from J, the junction contained 6 bases not matched to a gene. CDR3 size: 12 residues. The CDR3 here is CSTGQGVYGYTF. The CDR3 coding sequence is TGCAGCACGGGACAGGGAGTTTATGGCTACACCTTC.

V is TRBV4-1 and J is TRBJ2-7; weak D call: TRBD1 (6 bases). This CDR3 is 17 amino acids long. The V gene's germline CDR1 is MGHRA and CDR2 YSYEKL. Trimming stripped 1 base from V and 0 bases from J, with 16 bases between. CDR3 loop: CASSQVGLKDSSYEQYF. CDR3 bases: TGCGCCAGCAGCCAAGTGGGGCTAAAGGACAGCTCCTACGAGCAGTACTTC.

In this sample, this clone turned up once. V gene TRBV6-4 combines with J gene TRBJ2-1, with TRBD2 identical over 7 bases. V lost 6 bases to trimming and J lost 7 bases; unmatched junction nucleotides: 9. CDR1 and CDR2 from the germline V gene are MRHNA and SNTAGT. The CDR3 covers 14 residues. This CDR3 reads CASSLLAELNEQFF. The DNA for the CDR3 is TGTGCCAGCAGCCTCCTAGCGGAGTTAAATGAGCAGTTCTTC.

The rearrangement links TRBV20-1 to TRBJ2-7, with TRBD1 identical over 7 bases. Germline assignment: CDR1 DFQATT and CDR2 SNEGSKA (reference sequence). Trimming removed 6 bases from V and 1 base from J; junction bases left unmatched: 0. This CDR3 spans 11 amino acids. The CDR3: CSARGSYEQYF. The CDR3 region has the DNA TGCAGTGCCAGGGGGTCCTACGAGCAGTACTTC.

The V call is TRBV7-2, the J call TRBJ2-7; 8 bases map to TRBD1. This CDR3 is 15 amino acids long. Looked up from germline, CDR1 is SGHTA and CDR2 is FQGNSA. Trimming removed 2 bases from V and 7 bases from J; junction bases left unmatched: 10. CDR3 DNA sequence: TGTGCCAGCAGCTTACCGGGCAGCAGGGGGCAAGAGCAGTACTTC. Amino acids: CASSLPGSRGQEQYF.

The gene calls are TRBV20-1 and TRBJ1-2; D is possibly TRBD1 (5 bases). CDR1 and CDR2 from the germline V gene are DFQATT and SNEGSKA (reference sequence). The CDR3 is 11 amino acids. Trimming pared 6 bases from V and 5 bases from J, leaving 10 bases between. CDR3 bases: TGCAGTGCGGCAGGGTCGTATGGCTACACCTTC. Residues: CSAAGSYGYTF.

In DNA form, the CDR3 reads TGTGCCAGCAGTGACGCCGGACTAGCAATCAACGAGCAGTACTTC. It yields the protein CASSDAGLAINEQYF. V gene TRBV6-4 combines with J gene TRBJ2-7; 8 bases agree with TRBD2. There are 15 residues in the CDR3. Per germline, CDR1 MRHNA and CDR2 SNTAGT. After removal of 2 bases from V and 5 bases from J, the junction contained 8 bases not matched to a gene.

The chain carries TRBV7-9 and TRBJ1-2, with D uncertain. The CDR3 runs to 13 residues. V gave up 1 base and J gave up 6 bases, with 9 bases separating them. Germline CDR1 reads SEHNR; CDR2 reads FQNEAQ (reference sequence). The CDR3 sequence is CASSLELKHGYTF. The CDR3 DNA reads as TGTGCCAGCAGCTTAGAACTGAAGCATGGCTACACCTTC.

V gene TRBV4-1 combines with J gene TRBJ1-2; possibly TRBD1 for D (5 bases). This CDR3 region has 14 residues. In germline, CDR1 is MGHRA, CDR2 YSYEKL. V shed 4 bases and J shed 6 bases, with 15 bases lying between them. The CDR3 nucleotides are TGCGCCAGCAGCCCGACAGACAGATTTCATGGCTACACCTTC. Its protein is CASSPTDRFHGYTF.

The chain has TRBV9 and TRBJ2-1; 7 bases agree with TRBD2. The CDR3 extends over 14 amino acids. V lost 6 bases to trimming and J lost 5 bases; unmatched junction nucleotides: 8. Per germline, CDR1 SGDLS and CDR2 YYNGEE. For the CDR3, the DNA is TGTGCCAGCACCGGAGCTAGCGGAAACAATGAGCAGTTCTTC. Translating gives CASTGASGNNEQFF. Full variable domain (outside the CDR3, taken from reference TRBV9 and TRBJ2-1): DSGVTQTPKHLITATGQRVTLRCSPRSGDLSVYWYQQSLDQGLQFLIQYYNGEERAKGNILERFSAQQFPDLHSELNLSSLELGDSALYFCASTGASGNNEQFFGPGTRLTVL.

J is TRBJ2-2 and V is TRBV24-1; D is possibly TRBD2 (5 bases). The CDR3 contains 15 residues. Trimming cost V 5 bases and J 5 bases, with 14 bases left between them. CDR1 KGHDR and CDR2 SFDVKD come from the germline V gene. The CDR3 coding sequence is TGTGCCACCAGTGCTTCCTACGGGGAGACCGGGGAGCTGTTTTTT. It is translated as CATSASYGETGELFF.

The CDR3 region has the DNA TGTGCCAGCAGCTTAGGGCAGGGGGTGTTGGACGAGCAGTACTTC. Translating it yields CASSLGQGVLDEQYF. The chain recombines TRBV11-2 with TRBJ2-7, with 7 bases fitting TRBD1. CDR1 is SGHAT and CDR2 is FQNNGV in the germline V gene. After removal of 1 base from V and 5 bases from J, the junction contained 8 bases not matched to a gene. The CDR3 is 15 amino acids.

The chain combines TRBV2 with TRBJ2-1, with 10 bases aligning to TRBD2. The J segment lost 2 bases and the V segment lost 2 bases, leaving 6 bases of the junction unmatched. CDR1 and CDR2 from the germline V gene are SNHLY and FYNNEI. The CDR3 spans 17 residues. In DNA form, the CDR3 reads TGTGCCAGCAGTGAATACGGACTAGCGGCCGCCTACAATGAGCAGTTCTTC. Translating it yields CASSEYGLAAAYNEQFF.

This clone occurred once. The chain employs TRBV9 and TRBJ2-7; 7 bases line up with TRBD1. Trimming removed 3 bases from V and 7 bases from J; junction bases left unmatched: 10. Germline V lookup: CDR1 SGDLS, CDR2 YYNGEE. The CDR3 covers 14 residues. DNA for the CDR3: TGTGCCAGCAGCGGGGGCTGGGCACAGGGGGAGCAGTACTTC. Amino acids: CASSGGWAQGEQYF.

The chain joins TRBV5-1 to TRBJ2-5; D is undetermined. CDR1 is SGHRS, CDR2 YFSETQ, per germline. Trimming shortened V by 4 bases and J by 5 bases, and 24 bases separated the two germline ends. The CDR3 has 17 residues. The CDR3 DNA reads as TGCGCCAGCAGCGACGGTCTTGTGGGCAGTGGATGGGAGACCCAGTACTTC. Translated, it gives CASSDGLVGSGWETQYF.

The chain is built from TRBV11-2 and TRBJ2-2; D unclear. This CDR3 spans 12 amino acids. Trimming left V 5 bases short and J 13 bases short, with 14 bases between. Germline CDR1 reads SGHAT; CDR2 reads FQNNGV. CDR3 sequence: CASSPERPGLFF. In nucleotides, the CDR3 is TGTGCCAGCAGCCCCGAAAGACCAGGGCTGTTTTTT.

The chain employs TRBV30 and TRBJ1-1; 7 nucleotides line up with TRBD1. With V trimmed by 2 bases and J by 0 bases, 6 bases remained unmatched. The CDR3 length is 15 residues. CDR1 and CDR2 from the germline V gene are GTSNPN and SVGIG (reference sequence). CDR3 sequence reads: CAWSRQQGMNTEAFF. For the CDR3, the DNA is TGTGCCTGGAGTCGTCAACAGGGGATGAACACTGAAGCTTTCTTT.

The V and J genes are TRBV18 and TRBJ2-1; 12 bases are shared with TRBD2. V dropped 5 bases and J dropped 6; count of bases not matched to a gene: 2. The CDR3 covers 14 residues. Germline CDR1 and CDR2: KGHSH and LQKENI. The CDR3 sequence: CASSGGLAGNEQFF. DNA of the CDR3: TGTGCCAGCTCAGGGGGACTAGCGGGCAATGAGCAGTTCTTC.

A remark on this clone: Other DNA sequences from this sample encode an identical CDR3 as well. This chain uses TRBV16 with TRBJ1-1; D is uncertain. This CDR3 region has 12 residues. The V gene lost 3 bases and the J gene lost 5 bases, with 7 bases spanning the gap. Germline V gene lookup returns CDR1 KGHSY and CDR2 FQNENV. The CDR3 here is CASSQGRTEAFF. CDR3 bases: TGTGCCAGCAGCCAGGGGAGAACTGAAGCTTTCTTT.

The chain carries TRBV3-1 (or the pseudogene TRBV3-2) and TRBJ2-1; D may be TRBD2 (5 bases). Trimming removed 3 bases from V and 5 bases from J, with 5 bases in between. The CDR3 consists of 12 residues. Per the germline V gene, CDR1 is LGHDT and CDR2 is YNNKEL (reference sequence). The CDR3 loop is CASSQRDNEQFF. CDR3 nucleotide sequence: TGTGCCAGCAGCCAGAGGGACAATGAGCAGTTCTTC.

The chain couples TRBV3-1 (or the pseudogene TRBV3-2) to TRBJ1-3; D call uncertain. There are 16 residues in the CDR3. Trimming pared 0 bases from V and 7 bases from J, leaving 16 bases between. Germline V gene lookup returns CDR1 LGHDT and CDR2 YNNKEL (reference sequence). The CDR3 DNA reads TGTGCCAGCAGCCAAGATCTTAGGTCGGAGGACAACACCATATATTTT. Protein: CASSQDLRSEDNTIYF.

V and J are TRBV11-2 and TRBJ1-2, with 7 bases aligning to TRBD1. V was pared by 4 bases and J by 4 bases, with 12 bases of the junction left unmatched. The germline V gene has CDR1 SGHAT and CDR2 FQNNGV. The CDR3 length is 16 residues. The CDR3: CASSSIGFRDSYGYTF. The CDR3 bases are TGTGCCAGCAGCTCCATAGGCTTCCGGGACAGCTATGGCTACACCTTC.

The chain combines TRBV5-1 with TRBJ2-7, with 8 bases matching TRBD2. Germline CDR1 and CDR2: SGHRS and YFSETQ. With 2 bases clipped from V and 0 bases from J, the junction kept 7 bases outside the gene matches. The length of the CDR3 is 16 residues. The CDR3 protein is CASSLIAGLSSYEQYF. CDR3 coding DNA: TGCGCCAGCAGCTTAATAGCGGGGCTAAGCTCCTACGAGCAGTACTTC.

The sample holds a few counts of this clone. V is TRBV4-1 and J is TRBJ1-1, with 10 nucleotides matching TRBD1. This CDR3 spans 14 amino acids. V lost 4 bases, J lost 3 bases, and 2 bases stayed unmatched. The germline V gene has CDR1 MGHRA and CDR2 YSYEKL. The CDR3 nucleotides read TGCGCCAGCAGCCCGGACAGGGGGTACACTGAAGCTTTCTTT. It specifies CASSPDRGYTEAFF.

V is TRBV12-3 or TRBV12-4 and J is TRBJ2-7, with 7 bases that match TRBD1. This CDR3 spans 13 amino acids. Trimming took 6 bases from V and 6 from J; bases not matched to a gene: 8. The CDR3 sequence is CASSPGTASEQYF. CDR3 nucleotides: TGTGCCAGCAGCCCTGGGACAGCGAGCGAGCAGTACTTC.

This chain uses TRBV21-1 with TRBJ2-7; the table assigns TRBD1, which was not confirmed against the DNA. TRBV21-1 is an annotated pseudogene. The length of the CDR3 is 15 residues. CDR3 coding DNA: TGTGCCAGCACCGAGTCCGGGACAGGGTCCTACGAGCAGTACTTC. It encodes CASTESGTGSYEQYF.

The rearrangement joins TRBV3-1 (or the pseudogene TRBV3-2) to TRBJ2-1; tentatively, D is TRBD2 (5 bases). V shed 2 bases and J shed 5 bases, with 13 bases lying between them. The germline V gene has CDR1 LGHDT and CDR2 YNNKEL (reference sequence). The length of the CDR3 is 15 residues. The CDR3 loop reads CASSQPRGSHNEQFF. Written as DNA, the CDR3 is TGTGCCAGCAGCCAACCCCGAGGGAGCCACAATGAGCAGTTCTTC.

V and J are TRBV10-3 and TRBJ1-2, with 9 bases identical to TRBD1. The V and J ends lost 10 bases and 8 bases, in that order; junction bases with no gene match: 17. The germline V gene has CDR1 ENHRY and CDR2 SYGVKD. This CDR3 is 15 amino acids long. Written as DNA, the CDR3 is TGTGCCACCCGGGCGGACAGGGGAGAAGTATACGGCTACACCTTC. This codes for CATRADRGEVYGYTF.